This T cell receptor beta chain was sequenced for a study of molecular identifiers for immune sequencing clone quantification. TCR libraries were built in bulk with a published protocol and specific TCR primers. Using its own MiXCR run on the PCR reads, TCRdb lists one record per CDR3 protein. The data contain 85,000 to 100,000 distinct CDR3 sequences, approximately 24% of them singletons. The CDR3 loop spans 15 amino acids. Germline lookup yields CDR1 MNHEY and CDR2 SMNVEV (reference sequence). V gave up 2 bases and J gave up 3 bases; unmatched junction bases: 5. Naive CD8 libraries came from approximately 20,000 to 1,000,000 sorted cells with 10%, 30% or 50% RNA.

The chain is built from TRBV27 and TRBJ2-7, with TRBD1 identical over 9 bases. The sequenced material came from naive CD8+ T cells from blood, with Jurkat cell RNA spiked in. Subset denoted: FACS-sorted CD8+CD4-CCR7+CD45RA+ naive T cells. The clonotype comes from a human donor in good health. Some libraries in this study had Jurkat cell RNA spiked in. CDR3: CASSLARDRVYEQYF. The DNA for the CDR3 is TGTGCCAGCAGTTTAGCCCGGGACAGGGTCTACGAGCAGTACTTC.